A single TCR beta chain is shown here with its context. Its antigen is not identified. The data derive from a study of cytomegalovirus exposure and HLA in healthy donors. PCR used 60 Vbeta primers and 13 Jbeta primers. Authors' processing steps: Per a later analysis, the number of unique TCR beta chains was approximately 80 million, of which about 11 million were shared. Repertoires were generated with immunoSEQ multiplex PCR, while TCRdb's copy carries only in-frame clones and drops some. V and J calls and clone size are copied from that table; D and trimming were computed from the DNA. The sample carries about 100,000 clones, about 80% recorded once. Whole-study results and caveats: Apart from CMV serostatus, no immune exposure information was available.

This CDR3 spans 15 amino acids. V was trimmed by 1 base and J by 5 bases, leaving 13 bases between them. Germline assignment: CDR1 SGDLS and CDR2 YYNGEE. The chain recombines TRBV9 with TRBJ2-1; D is possibly TRBD1 (5 bases). The TCR was taken from a woman aged 40 to 50 in good health and CMV-seronegative. Sequencing was carried out using PBMCs. CDR3 nucleotide sequence: TGTGCCAGCAGCGTATCGTACAGGTCCCACAATGAGCAGTTCTTC. Translation gives CASSVSYRSHNEQFF.